A selection of T cell receptor beta chains follows, all from one sample in a study of cytomegalovirus exposure and HLA in healthy donors. TCRdb's table, derived via immunoSEQ multiplex PCR, lists solely in-frame clones and lacks some. Of tens of thousands of clones in the sample, around 82% are singletons; the top ten hold approximately 10%. The specimen was PBMCs. All receptors come from a woman in her late teens or twenties in good health and CMV-seropositive. CDR3s include the opening cysteine and the closing phenylalanine or tryptophan. Fields, in order: J gene, clone size, D gene, V gene, CDR3 protein, CDR3 DNA. D genes are given only for firm matches. Size is stated for part of the rows, as once, few or many counts, or as a class when the clone is expanded.

TRBJ2-7 | - | TRBD2 | TRBV28 | CASSSLAGVSEQYF | TGTGCCAGCAGTTCCCTAGCGGGAGTCAGTGAGCAGTACTTC
TRBJ2-3 | - | TRBD2 | TRBV11-1 | CASTEGLAGDTQYF | TGTGCCAGCACCGAAGGACTAGCGGGAGATACGCAGTATTTT
TRBJ1-2 | - | - | TRBV6-5 | CASSYGRRSNYGYTF | TGTGCCAGCAGTTACGGCAGGCGATCTAACTATGGCTACACCTTC
TRBJ1-5 | - | - | TRBV21-1 | CASSKVQGAQPQHF | TGTGCCAGCAGCAAAGTTCAGGGGGCACAGCCCCAGCATTTT
TRBJ2-1 | - | TRBD2 | TRBV10-3 | CAISESGTSGYNEQFF | TGTGCCATCAGTGAGTCCGGGACTAGCGGTTACAATGAGCAGTTCTTC
TRBJ1-5 | - | TRBD1 | TRBV19 | CASRWTGPTGDSNQPQHF | TGTGCCAGTAGGTGGACAGGGCCGACAGGAGATAGCAATCAGCCCCAGCATTTT
TRBJ2-2 | - | - | TRBV9 | CASSVGIVGAGELFF | TGTGCCAGCAGCGTAGGAATAGTAGGGGCCGGGGAGCTGTTTTTT
TRBJ1-2 | - | TRBD1 | TRBV7-9 | CASSLARQGMNYGYTF | TGTGCCAGCAGCTTAGCCAGACAGGGGATGAACTATGGCTACACCTTC
TRBJ2-1 | - | TRBD2 | TRBV4-3 | CASSQEGGRNEQFF | TGCGCCAGCAGCCAAGAAGGCGGGAGAAATGAGCAGTTCTTC
TRBJ2-3 | once | TRBD2 | TRBV7-2 | CASSWGLAGIDARADTQYF | TGTGCCAGCAGCTGGGGACTAGCGGGAATCGACGCCAGAGCAGATACGCAGTATTTT
TRBJ1-4 | - | - | TRBV21-1 | CASKTREPATNEKLFF | TGTGCCAGCAAGACCAGGGAACCCGCAACTAATGAAAAACTGTTTTTT
TRBJ2-1 | - | - | TRBV2 | CASSEEDGLYNEQFF | TGTGCCAGCAGTGAGGAGGATGGTCTCTACAATGAGCAGTTCTTC
TRBJ2-5 | - | - | TRBV28 | CASSYYKGQETQYF | TGTGCCAGCAGTTACTACAAGGGGCAAGAGACCCAGTACTTC
TRBJ2-5 | - | - | TRBV4-2 | CASSQDRPGMETQYF | TGTGCCAGCAGCCAAGACCGGCCGGGGATGGAGACCCAGTACTTC
TRBJ2-1 | - | - | TRBV5-4 | CASSSSGGSYNEQFF | TGTGCCAGCAGTTCATCCGGGGGCTCCTACAATGAGCAGTTCTTC
TRBJ1-5 | - | - | TRBV7-7 | CASSLRQIPDMKNQPQHF | TGTGCTAGCAGCTTGAGGCAGATCCCGGACATGAAGAATCAGCCCCAGCATTTT
TRBJ1-2 | - | - | TRBV2 | CASRLDSSQWYGYTF | TGTGCCAGCAGACTCGACAGCTCCCAATGGTATGGCTACACCTTC
TRBJ1-1 | - | TRBD1 | TRBV5-1 | CASSAPQGARNTEAFF | TGCGCCAGCAGCGCCCCACAGGGGGCTAGGAACACTGAAGCTTTCTTT
TRBJ1-2 | - | - | TRBV5-1 | CASSPDRGLLLNYGYTF | TGCGCCAGCAGCCCCGATAGGGGCCTCCTCCTCAACTATGGCTACACCTTC
TRBJ2-1 | few | TRBD2 | TRBV6-6 | CASSTGGNEQFF | TGTGCCAGCAGTACGGGGGGGAATGAGCAGTTCTTC
TRBJ1-1 | - | TRBD1 | TRBV9 | CASSVRDRASLNGAFF | TGTGCCAGCAGCGTCCGGGACAGGGCCTCCCTAAACGGGGCTTTCTTT
TRBJ2-1 | - | TRBD2 | TRBV19 | CASSIPTGTSSFNEQFF | TGTGCCAGTAGTATACCTACCGGGACTAGTTCATTCAATGAGCAGTTCTTC
TRBJ1-2 | - | TRBD1 | TRBV6-6 | CASSNPGTGGYGYTF | TGTGCCAGCAGTAACCCCGGGACAGGGGGCTATGGCTACACCTTC
TRBJ2-3 | - | - | TRBV4-3 | CASSPTAGFDTQYF | TGCGCCAGCAGCCCTACGGCGGGCTTTGATACGCAGTATTTT
TRBJ2-5 | - | TRBD1 | TRBV28 | CASKKQGGGETQYF | TGTGCCAGCAAAAAACAGGGGGGAGGTGAGACCCAGTACTTC
TRBJ2-2 | - | TRBD1 | TRBV5-4 | CASSDRTGVAGELFF | TGTGCCAGCAGCGACCGGACAGGGGTCGCCGGGGAGCTGTTTTTT
TRBJ2-1 | - | - | TRBV6-4 | CASSPSTGVGGDEQFF | TGTGCCAGCAGTCCTTCAACGGGGGTAGGGGGGGATGAGCAGTTCTTC
TRBJ1-1 | - | - | TRBV4-3 | CASSQVQGSRAFF | TGCGCCAGCAGCCAAGTGCAGGGGAGCAGAGCTTTCTTT
TRBJ2-5 | - | - | TRBV7-9 | CASSFVETQYF | TGTGCCAGCAGCTTCGTGGAGACCCAGTACTTC
TRBJ2-2 | - | TRBD2 | TRBV5-1 | CASSTGLDNTGELFF | TGCGCCAGCAGCACGGGACTAGATAACACCGGGGAGCTGTTTTTT
TRBJ2-2 | - | - | TRBV7-9 | CASSPHVGRGTTGELFF | TGTGCCAGCAGCCCCCATGTTGGCCGCGGTACAACCGGGGAGCTGTTTTTT
TRBJ2-2 | - | - | TRBV18 | CASPTGQGQNTGELFF | TGTGCCAGCCCGACTGGGCAGGGCCAGAACACCGGGGAGCTGTTTTTT
TRBJ2-1 | few | - | TRBV28 | CASSLWGVTYNEQFF | TGTGCCAGCAGTTTGTGGGGGGTGACCTACAATGAGCAGTTCTTC
TRBJ1-5 | - | - | TRBV27 | CASSWHGTWWPQHF | TGTGCCAGCAGTTGGCACGGGACATGGTGGCCCCAGCATTTT
TRBJ1-5 | - | - | TRBV7-2 | CASSAVPGSETGGNQPQHF | TGTGCCAGCAGCGCCGTACCGGGCTCTGAGACCGGGGGCAATCAGCCCCAGCATTTT
TRBJ2-7 | - | TRBD2 | TRBV5-1 | CASSAGLAGQYEQYF | TGCGCCAGCAGCGCGGGACTAGCGGGACAATACGAGCAGTACTTC
TRBJ2-7 | - | - | TRBV5-1 | CANWGGPGPFYEQYF | TGCGCCAACTGGGGGGGGCCTGGCCCCTTCTACGAGCAGTACTTC
TRBJ2-2 | - | - | TRBV29-1 | CSVIPRVGELFF | TGCAGCGTCATACCGAGGGTCGGGGAGCTGTTTTTT
TRBJ2-5 | - | - | TRBV2 | CASSPRDTPLKRPGILETQYF | TGTGCCAGCAGTCCCCGGGACACGCCCCTCAAACGGCCGGGCATTTTAGAGACCCAGTACTTC
TRBJ2-7 | once | TRBD2 | TRBV27 | CASSPSGWYEQYF | TGTGCCAGCAGTCCTAGCGGGTGGTACGAGCAGTACTTC
TRBJ2-1 | - | - | TRBV7-8 | CASSLSIGSSYNEQFF | TGTGCCAGCAGCTTGTCCATCGGGAGCTCCTACAATGAGCAGTTCTTC
TRBJ2-2 | few | TRBD1 | TRBV6-1 | CASSEGTGGGTGELFF | TGTGCCAGCAGTGAAGGGACAGGGGGCGGCACCGGGGAGCTGTTTTTT
TRBJ1-2 | - | - | TRBV5-6 | CASSSAGYGYTF | TGTGCCAGCAGCTCGGCGGGCTATGGCTACACCTTC
TRBJ1-2 | - | TRBD1 | TRBV27 | CASSPNRGLYGYTF | TGTGCCAGCAGCCCGAACAGGGGGCTCTATGGCTACACCTTC
TRBJ1-1 | few | - | TRBV30 | CAWRDREAFF | TGTGCCTGGAGGGACAGAGAAGCTTTCTTT
TRBJ1-1 | - | - | TRBV19 | CASLRGGMNTEAFF | TGTGCCAGCCTGAGGGGGGGAATGAACACTGAAGCTTTCTTT
TRBJ2-3 | - | TRBD2 | TRBV30 | CAWSVGVRGVGADTQYF | TGTGCCTGGAGTGTAGGTGTCCGGGGGGTGGGCGCAGATACGCAGTATTTT
TRBJ1-1 | - | - | TRBV5-1 | CASRPREGMNTEAFF | TGCGCCAGCAGGCCCAGGGAAGGGATGAACACTGAAGCTTTCTTT
TRBJ2-7 | - | TRBD2 | TRBV7-9 | CASSRAGTSLEQYF | TGTGCCAGCAGCCGGGCCGGGACTAGCCTCGAGCAGTACTTC
TRBJ2-3 | - | TRBD2 | TRBV5-4 | CASSIRGRTYSTDTQYF | TGTGCCAGCAGCATCCGCGGGAGGACCTATAGCACAGATACGCAGTATTTT